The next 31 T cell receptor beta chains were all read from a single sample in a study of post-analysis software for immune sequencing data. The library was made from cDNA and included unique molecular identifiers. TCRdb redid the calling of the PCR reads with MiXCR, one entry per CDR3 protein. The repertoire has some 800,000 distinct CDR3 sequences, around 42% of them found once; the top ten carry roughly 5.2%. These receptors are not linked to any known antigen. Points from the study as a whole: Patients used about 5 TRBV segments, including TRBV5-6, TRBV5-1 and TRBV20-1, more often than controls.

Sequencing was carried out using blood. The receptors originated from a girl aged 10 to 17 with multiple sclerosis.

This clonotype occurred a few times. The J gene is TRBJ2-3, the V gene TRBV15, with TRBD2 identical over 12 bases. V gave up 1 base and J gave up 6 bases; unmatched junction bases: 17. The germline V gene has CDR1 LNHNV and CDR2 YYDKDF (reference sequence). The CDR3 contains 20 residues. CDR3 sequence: CATSRARTTSGRVVGDTQYF. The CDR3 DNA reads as TGTGCCACCAGCAGAGCCCGGACGACTAGCGGGAGAGTGGTGGGGGATACGCAGTATTTT. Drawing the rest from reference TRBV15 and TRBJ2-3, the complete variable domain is DAMVIQNPRYQVTQFGKPVTLSCSQTLNHNVMYWYQQKSSQAPKLLFHYYDKDFNNEADTPDNFQSRRPNTSFCFLDIRSPGLGDTAMYLCATSRARTTSGRVVGDTQYFGPGTRLTVL.

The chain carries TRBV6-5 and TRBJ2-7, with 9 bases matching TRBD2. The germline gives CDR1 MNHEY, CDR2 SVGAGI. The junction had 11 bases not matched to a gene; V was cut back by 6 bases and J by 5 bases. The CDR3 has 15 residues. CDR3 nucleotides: TGTGCCAGCAGCCCTGGGGCGGGAGGGGTGAACGAGCAGTACTTC. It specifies CASSPGAGGVNEQYF.

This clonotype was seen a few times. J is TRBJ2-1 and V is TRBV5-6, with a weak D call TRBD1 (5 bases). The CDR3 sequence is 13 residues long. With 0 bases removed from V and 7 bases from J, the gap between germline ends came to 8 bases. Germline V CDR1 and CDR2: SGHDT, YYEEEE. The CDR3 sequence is CASSLVQGNEQFF. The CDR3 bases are TGTGCCAGCAGCTTGGTCCAGGGAAATGAGCAGTTCTTC.

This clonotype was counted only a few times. The CDR3 reads CASRRLAGATDTQYF. CDR3 nucleotides: TGTGCCAGCAGGCGACTAGCGGGAGCGACAGATACGCAGTATTTT. The chain joins TRBV7-2 to TRBJ2-3; 12 nucleotides agree with TRBD2. V dropped 6 bases and J dropped 3; count of bases not matched to a gene: 4. Germline CDR1 reads SGHTA; CDR2 reads FQGNSA. The CDR3 is made up of 15 amino acids. Using reference TRBV7-2 and TRBJ2-3 for the parts outside the CDR3, the full variable domain is GAGVSQSPSNKVTEKGKDVELRCDPISGHTALYWYRQSLGQGLEFLIYFQGNSAPDKSGLPSDRFSAERTGGSVSTLTIQRTQQEDSAVYLCASRRLAGATDTQYFGPGTRLTVL.

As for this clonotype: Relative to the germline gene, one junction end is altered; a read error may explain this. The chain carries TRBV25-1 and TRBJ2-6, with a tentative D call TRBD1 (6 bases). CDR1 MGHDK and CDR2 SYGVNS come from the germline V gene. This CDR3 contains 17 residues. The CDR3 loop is CASSESPGVERANVLTF. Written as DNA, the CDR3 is TGTGCCAGTAGTGAATCCCCAGGGGTCGAGCGGGCCAACGTCCTGACTTTC.

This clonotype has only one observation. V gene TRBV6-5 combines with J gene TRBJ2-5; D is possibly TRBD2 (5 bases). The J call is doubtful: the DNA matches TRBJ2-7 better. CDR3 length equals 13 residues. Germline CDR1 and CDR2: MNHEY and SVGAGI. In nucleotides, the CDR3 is TGTGCCAGCAGCCGCGGAGGAGAAGACGAGCAGTACTTC. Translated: CASSRGGEDEQYF.

CDR3 bases: TGTGCCACCGCGTCTTGGAGCAGGGGGCAAGACAATGAGCAGTTCTTC. Its translation: CATASWSRGQDNEQFF. The J gene is TRBJ2-1, the V gene TRBV24-1; the match to TRBD1 covers 8 bases. The V gene's germline CDR1 is KGHDR and CDR2 SFDVKD. The CDR3 length is 16 residues. V shed 9 bases, J shed 5 bases, and the junction held 14 bases outside the gene matches.

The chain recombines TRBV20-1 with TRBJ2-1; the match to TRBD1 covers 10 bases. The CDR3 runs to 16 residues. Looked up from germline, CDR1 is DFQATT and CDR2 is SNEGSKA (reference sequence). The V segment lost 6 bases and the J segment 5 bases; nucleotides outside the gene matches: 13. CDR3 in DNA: TGCAGTGCCAAAGGACAGGGGGTTCTTTGGGACAATGAGCAGTTCTTC. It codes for CSAKGQGVLWDNEQFF.

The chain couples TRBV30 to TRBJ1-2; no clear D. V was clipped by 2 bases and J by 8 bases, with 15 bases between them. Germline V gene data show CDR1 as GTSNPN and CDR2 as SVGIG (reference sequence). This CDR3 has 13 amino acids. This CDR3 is CAWSREGLGGYTF. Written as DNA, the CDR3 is TGTGCCTGGAGTCGGGAAGGGTTGGGCGGCTACACCTTC.

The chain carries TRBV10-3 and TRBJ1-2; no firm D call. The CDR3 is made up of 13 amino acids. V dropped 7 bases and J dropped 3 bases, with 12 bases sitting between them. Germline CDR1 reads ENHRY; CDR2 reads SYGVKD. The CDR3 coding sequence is TGTGCCATCACTGGTGGGGAGGACTATGGCTACACCTTC. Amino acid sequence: CAITGGEDYGYTF.

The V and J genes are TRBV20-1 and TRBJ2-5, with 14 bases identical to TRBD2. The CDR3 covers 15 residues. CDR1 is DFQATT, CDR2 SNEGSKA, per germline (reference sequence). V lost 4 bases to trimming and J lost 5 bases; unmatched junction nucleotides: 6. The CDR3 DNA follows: TGCAGTGCTACGGGACTAGCGGGAGCCGGGGAGACCCAGTACTTC. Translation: CSATGLAGAGETQYF.

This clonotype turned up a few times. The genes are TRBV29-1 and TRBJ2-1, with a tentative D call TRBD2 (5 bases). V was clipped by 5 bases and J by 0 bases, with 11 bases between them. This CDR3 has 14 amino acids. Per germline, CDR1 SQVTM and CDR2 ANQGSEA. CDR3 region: CSVSRTPSYNEQFF. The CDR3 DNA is TGCAGCGTTTCCCGGACTCCCTCCTACAATGAGCAGTTCTTC.

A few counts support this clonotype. DNA of the CDR3: TGTGCCAGCAACTCACAGGGGGCCGGAGAGACCCAGTACTTC. Its protein is CASNSQGAGETQYF. The chain has TRBV12-3 or TRBV12-4 and TRBJ2-5; 9 positions agree with TRBD1. This CDR3 has 14 amino acids. The ends lost 7 bases at V and 4 bases at J; junction bases unmatched: 7.

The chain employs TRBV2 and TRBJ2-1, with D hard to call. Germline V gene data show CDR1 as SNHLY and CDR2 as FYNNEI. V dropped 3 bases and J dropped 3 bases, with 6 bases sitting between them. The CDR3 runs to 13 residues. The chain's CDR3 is CASSEVGYNEQFF. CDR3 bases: TGTGCCAGCAGTGAGGTTGGCTACAATGAGCAGTTCTTC.

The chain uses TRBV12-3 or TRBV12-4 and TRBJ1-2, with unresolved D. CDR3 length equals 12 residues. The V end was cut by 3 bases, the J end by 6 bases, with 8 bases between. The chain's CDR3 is CASSFRPDGYTF. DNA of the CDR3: TGTGCCAGCAGTTTCCGTCCCGATGGCTACACCTTC.

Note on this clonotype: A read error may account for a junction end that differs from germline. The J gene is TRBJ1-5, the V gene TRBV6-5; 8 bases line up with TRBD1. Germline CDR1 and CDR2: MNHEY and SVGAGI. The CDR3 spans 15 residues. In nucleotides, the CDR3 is TGTACCAGCAGTCCAGACAGGGGTGGGAATCAGCCCCAGCATTTT. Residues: CTSSPDRGGNQPQHF.

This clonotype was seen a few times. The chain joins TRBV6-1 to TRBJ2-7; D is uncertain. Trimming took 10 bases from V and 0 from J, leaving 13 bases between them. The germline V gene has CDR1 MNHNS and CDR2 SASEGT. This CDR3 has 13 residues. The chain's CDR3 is CATTSRSSYEQYF. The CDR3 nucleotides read TGTGCCACCACCAGTCGGAGCTCCTACGAGCAGTACTTC.

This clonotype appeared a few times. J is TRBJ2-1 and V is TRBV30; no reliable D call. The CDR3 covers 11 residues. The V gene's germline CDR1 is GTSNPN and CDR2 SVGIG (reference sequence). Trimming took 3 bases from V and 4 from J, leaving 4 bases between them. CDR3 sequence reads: CAWRGYNEQFF. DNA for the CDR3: TGTGCCTGGAGGGGGTACAATGAGCAGTTCTTC. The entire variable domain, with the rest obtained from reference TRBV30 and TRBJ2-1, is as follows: SQTIHQWPATLVQPVGSPLSLECTVEGTSNPNLYWYRQAAGRGLQLLFYSVGIGQISSEVPQNLSASRPQDRQFILSSKKLLLSDSGFYLCAWRGYNEQFFGPGTRLTVL.

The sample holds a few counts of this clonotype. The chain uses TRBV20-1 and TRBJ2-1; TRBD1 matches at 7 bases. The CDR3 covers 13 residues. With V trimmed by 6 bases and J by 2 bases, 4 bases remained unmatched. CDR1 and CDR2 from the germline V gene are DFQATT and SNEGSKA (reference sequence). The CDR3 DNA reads TGCAGTGCGTCGGGACAGACCTACAATGAGCAGTTCTTC. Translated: CSASGQTYNEQFF.

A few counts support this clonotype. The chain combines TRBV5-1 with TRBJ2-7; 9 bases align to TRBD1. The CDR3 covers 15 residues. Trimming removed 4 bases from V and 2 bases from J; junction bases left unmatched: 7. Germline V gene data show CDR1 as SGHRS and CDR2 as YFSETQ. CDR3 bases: TGCGCCAGCAGCCCTAGGACAGGGGCGGCCTACGAGCAGTACTTC. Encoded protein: CASSPRTGAAYEQYF. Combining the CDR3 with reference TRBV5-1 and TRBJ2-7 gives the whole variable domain KAGVTQTPRYLIKTRGQQVTLSCSPISGHRSVSWYQQTPGQGLQFLFEYFSETQRNKGNFPGRFSGRQFSNSRSEMNVSTLELGDSALYLCASSPRTGAAYEQYFGPGTRLTVT.

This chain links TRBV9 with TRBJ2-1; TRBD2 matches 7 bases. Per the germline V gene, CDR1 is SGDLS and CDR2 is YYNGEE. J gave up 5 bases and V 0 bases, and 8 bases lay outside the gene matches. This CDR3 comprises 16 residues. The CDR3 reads CASSVELRERHNEQFF. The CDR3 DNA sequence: TGTGCCAGCAGCGTAGAATTGCGGGAGCGGCACAATGAGCAGTTCTTC.

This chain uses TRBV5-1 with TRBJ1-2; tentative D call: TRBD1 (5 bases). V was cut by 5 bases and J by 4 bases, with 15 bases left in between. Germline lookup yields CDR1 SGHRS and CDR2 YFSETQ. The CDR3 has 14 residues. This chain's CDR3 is CASREVSGLYGYTF. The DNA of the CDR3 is TGCGCCAGCAGAGAAGTTTCGGGGCTCTATGGCTACACCTTC.

The CDR3 reads CASSLSGGNSYEQYF. CDR3 bases: TGTGCCAGCAGCTTATCGGGCGGGAACTCCTACGAGCAGTACTTC. The chain combines TRBV7-6 with TRBJ2-7; possible D gene TRBD2, 6 bases. CDR3 length: 15 amino acids. The V gene lost 2 bases and the J gene lost 0 bases, with 11 bases spanning the gap. The germline V gene has CDR1 SGHVS and CDR2 FNYEAQ.

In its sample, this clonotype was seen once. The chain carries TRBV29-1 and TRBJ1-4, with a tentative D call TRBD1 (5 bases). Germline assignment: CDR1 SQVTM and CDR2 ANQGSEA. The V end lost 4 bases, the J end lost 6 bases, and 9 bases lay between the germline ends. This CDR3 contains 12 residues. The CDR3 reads CSVAGRDEKLFF. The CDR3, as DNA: TGCAGCGTTGCGGGCAGGGATGAAAAACTGTTTTTT.

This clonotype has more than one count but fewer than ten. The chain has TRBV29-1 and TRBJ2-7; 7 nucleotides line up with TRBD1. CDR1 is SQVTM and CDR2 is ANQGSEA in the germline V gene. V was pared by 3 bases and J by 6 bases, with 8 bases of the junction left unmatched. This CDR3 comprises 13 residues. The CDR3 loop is CSVETGTSREQYF. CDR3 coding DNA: TGCAGCGTTGAGACAGGGACCTCCCGCGAGCAGTACTTC.

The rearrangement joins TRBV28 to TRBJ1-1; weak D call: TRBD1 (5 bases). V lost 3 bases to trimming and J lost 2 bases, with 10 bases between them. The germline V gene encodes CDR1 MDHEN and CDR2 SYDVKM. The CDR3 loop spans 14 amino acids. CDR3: CASSFGGFNTEAFF. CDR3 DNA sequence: TGTGCCAGCAGTTTTGGGGGTTTCAACACTGAAGCTTTCTTT.

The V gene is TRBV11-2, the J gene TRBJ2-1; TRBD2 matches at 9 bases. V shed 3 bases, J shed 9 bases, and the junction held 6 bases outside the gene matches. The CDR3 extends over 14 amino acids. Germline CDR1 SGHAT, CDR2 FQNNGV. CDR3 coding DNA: TGTGCCAGCAGCTTGGATAGCGGGAGCACTGAGCAGTTCTTC. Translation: CASSLDSGSTEQFF.

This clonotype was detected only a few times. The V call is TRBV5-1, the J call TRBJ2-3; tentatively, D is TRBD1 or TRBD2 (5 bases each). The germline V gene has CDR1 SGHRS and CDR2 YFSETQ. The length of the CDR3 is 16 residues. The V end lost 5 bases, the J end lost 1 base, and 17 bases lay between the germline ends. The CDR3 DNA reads TGCGCCAGCAGGTACGACCTAGGGACCGGCACAGATACGCAGTATTTT. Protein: CASRYDLGTGTDTQYF. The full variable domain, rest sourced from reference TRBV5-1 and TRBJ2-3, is KAGVTQTPRYLIKTRGQQVTLSCSPISGHRSVSWYQQTPGQGLQFLFEYFSETQRNKGNFPGRFSGRQFSNSRSEMNVSTLELGDSALYLCASRYDLGTGTDTQYFGPGTRLTVL.

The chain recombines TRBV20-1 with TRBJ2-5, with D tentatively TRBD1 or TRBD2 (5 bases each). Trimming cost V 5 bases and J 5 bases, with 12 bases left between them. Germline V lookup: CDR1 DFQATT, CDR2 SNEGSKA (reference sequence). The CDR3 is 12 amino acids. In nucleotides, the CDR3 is TGCAGTGCTCCGGGGCCGCGGGAGACCCAGTACTTC. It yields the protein CSAPGPRETQYF.

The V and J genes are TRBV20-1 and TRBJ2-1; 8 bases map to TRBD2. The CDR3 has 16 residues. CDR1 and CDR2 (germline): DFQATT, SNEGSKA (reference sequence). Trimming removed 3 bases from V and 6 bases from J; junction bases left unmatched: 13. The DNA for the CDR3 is TGCAGTGCTAGTAAAACTAGCGGCCAACGCCCCAATGAGCAGTTCTTC. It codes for CSASKTSGQRPNEQFF.

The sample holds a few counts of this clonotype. Here the CDR3 DNA reads TGTGCCAGCAGGTCAAGACAGAAACCTCGTGGCTACACCTTC. Protein product: CASRSRQKPRGYTF. V gene TRBV12-3 or TRBV12-4 combines with J gene TRBJ1-2, with D possibly being TRBD1 (5 bases). The CDR3 has 14 residues. The V end lost 6 bases, the J end lost 7 bases, and 18 bases lay between the germline ends.